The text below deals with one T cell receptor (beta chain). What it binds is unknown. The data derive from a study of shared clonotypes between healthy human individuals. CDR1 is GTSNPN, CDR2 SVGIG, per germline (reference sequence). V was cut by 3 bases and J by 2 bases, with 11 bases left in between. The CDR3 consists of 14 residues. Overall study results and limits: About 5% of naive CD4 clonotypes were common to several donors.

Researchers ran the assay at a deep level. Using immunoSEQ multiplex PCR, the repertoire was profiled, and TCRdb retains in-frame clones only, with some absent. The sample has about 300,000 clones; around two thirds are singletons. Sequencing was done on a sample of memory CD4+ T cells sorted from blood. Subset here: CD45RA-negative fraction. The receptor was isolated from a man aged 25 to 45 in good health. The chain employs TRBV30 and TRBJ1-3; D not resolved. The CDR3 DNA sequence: TGTGCCTGGAGCCCGTACACGGCTGGAAACACCATATATTTT. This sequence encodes CAWSPYTAGNTIYF.